Below, one TCR beta chain is given with its context. This sample is drawn from a study of blood T cell repertoires in COVID-19. This CDR3 comprises 12 residues. The germline V and J ends were trimmed by 5 bases and 0 bases, with 4 bases remaining between them. CDR1 ENHRY and CDR2 SYGVKD come from the germline V gene. Assay: immunoSEQ multiplex PCR; the TCRdb copy retains only in-frame clones and omits some. The table has approximately 250,000 clones, over 80% seen once; the top ten hold about 4%. The chain links TRBV10-3 to TRBJ2-5; D is undetermined. The TCR originated in a woman aged 30 to 39 with acute COVID-19. The sample was PBMCs or T cells enriched from blood (not recorded which). CDR3 coding DNA: TGTGCCATCAGTCTAGACCAAGAGACCCAGTACTTC. This codes for CAISLDQETQYF.